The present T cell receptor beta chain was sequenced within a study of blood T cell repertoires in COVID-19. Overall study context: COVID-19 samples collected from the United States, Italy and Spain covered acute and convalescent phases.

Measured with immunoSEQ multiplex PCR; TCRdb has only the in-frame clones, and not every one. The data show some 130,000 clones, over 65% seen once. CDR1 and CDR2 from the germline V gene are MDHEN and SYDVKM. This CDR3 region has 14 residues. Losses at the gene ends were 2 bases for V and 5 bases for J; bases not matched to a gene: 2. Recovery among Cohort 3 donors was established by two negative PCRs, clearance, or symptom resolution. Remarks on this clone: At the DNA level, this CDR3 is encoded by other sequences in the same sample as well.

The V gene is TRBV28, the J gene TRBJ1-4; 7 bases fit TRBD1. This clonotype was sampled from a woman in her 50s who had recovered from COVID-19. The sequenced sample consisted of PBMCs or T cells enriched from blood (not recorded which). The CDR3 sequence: CASSLGTENEKLFF. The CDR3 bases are TGTGCCAGCAGTTTAGGGACAGAAAATGAAAAACTGTTTTTT. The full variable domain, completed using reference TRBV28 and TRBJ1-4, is DVKVTQSSRYLVKRTGEKVFLECVQDMDHENMFWYRQDPGLGLRLIYFSYDVKMKEKGDIPEGYSVSREKKERFSLILESASTNQTSMYLCASSLGTENEKLFFGSGTQLSVL.